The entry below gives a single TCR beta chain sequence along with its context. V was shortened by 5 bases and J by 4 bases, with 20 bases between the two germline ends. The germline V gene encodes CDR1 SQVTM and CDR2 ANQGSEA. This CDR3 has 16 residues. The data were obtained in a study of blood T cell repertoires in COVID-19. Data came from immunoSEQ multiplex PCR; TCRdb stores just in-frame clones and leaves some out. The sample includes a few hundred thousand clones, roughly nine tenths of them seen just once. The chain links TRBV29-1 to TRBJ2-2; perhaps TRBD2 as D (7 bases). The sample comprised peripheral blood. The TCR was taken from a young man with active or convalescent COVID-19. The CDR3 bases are TGCAGCGTTAAACCGTCGGGGGGCCCGGGCACCGGGGAGCTGTTTTTT. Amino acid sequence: CSVKPSGGPGTGELFF.